This is a list of T cell receptor beta chains from one sample in a study of shared clonotypes between healthy human individuals. Libraries were prepared by immunoSEQ multiplex PCR; TCRdb keeps only in-frame clonotypes and omits some of them. The repertoire holds about 700,000 clones, just over 90% seen once, with 24% in the top ten. The sample consisted of naive CD8+ T cells sorted from blood. Source of these receptors: a man younger than 45 in good health. Each CDR3 is given with its conserved first and last residue. A D gene is named only where the DNA matches it firmly. Clone size is shown for a subset of rows, as once, few, many or a class of expanded clone.

>TRBJ2-7|.|TRBD2|TRBV4-2
CASSPSGSPSYEQYF
TGTGCCAGCAGCCCTAGCGGGAGTCCTTCCTACGAGCAGTACTTC
>TRBJ1-3|.|.|TRBV27
CASSLAGTSGNTIYF
TGTGCCAGCAGTTTAGCTGGGACCTCCGGAAACACCATATATTTT
>TRBJ1-2|.|.|TRBV29-1
CSVASTGRGGYGYTF
TGCAGCGTTGCCTCAACAGGGCGGGGCGGCTATGGCTACACCTTC
>TRBJ2-7|.|TRBD1|TRBV28
CASSSGTGLREQYF
TGTGCCAGCAGCTCCGGGACAGGGTTGAGGGAGCAGTACTTC
>TRBJ2-7|.|TRBD2|TRBV4-3
CASSPLVSGDYYEQYF
TGCGCCAGCAGCCCCTTAGTTAGCGGGGATTACTACGAGCAGTACTTC
>TRBJ1-2|.|.|TRBV19
CASSIVVQGTYGYTF
TGTGCCAGTAGTATAGTCGTTCAGGGGACCTATGGCTACACCTTC
>TRBJ2-7|.|TRBD2|TRBV29-1
CSGIAGSYEQYF
TGCAGCGGAATAGCGGGGTCCTACGAGCAGTACTTC
>TRBJ2-7|.|.|TRBV4-2
CASSQGTSYEQYF
TGTGCCAGCAGCCAGGGGACCAGCTACGAGCAGTACTTC
>TRBJ1-4|few|TRBD1|TRBV4-1
CASSQGLSGQGASTNEKLFF
TGCGCCAGCAGCCAAGGCCTTTCGGGACAGGGGGCATCAACTAATGAAAAACTGTTTTTT
>TRBJ1-5|.|.|TRBV2
CASRKGQMGNQPQHF
TGTGCCAGCAGAAAAGGACAGATGGGAAATCAGCCCCAGCATTTT
>TRBJ2-7|once|.|TRBV11-2
CASSLPAPSYEQYF
TGTGCCAGCAGCCTCCCGGCGCCCTCCTACGAGCAGTACTTC
>TRBJ2-3|.|TRBD2|TRBV7-9
CASSLAASGSEADTQYF
TGTGCCAGCAGCTTAGCCGCTAGCGGGAGTGAAGCAGATACGCAGTATTTT
>TRBJ2-4|.|.|TRBV10-2
CASTSGDGAPSENIQYF
TGCGCCAGCACCTCCGGGGACGGCGCTCCCTCGGAAAACATTCAGTACTTC
>TRBJ2-7|.|.|TRBV19
CASSSALLYEQYF
TGTGCCAGTAGTTCGGCGTTACTCTACGAGCAGTACTTC
>TRBJ2-7|.|TRBD2|TRBV27
CASSSLGAGARYEQYF
TGTGCCAGCAGTTCCCTAGGAGCGGGAGCGCGCTACGAGCAGTACTTC
>TRBJ2-5|.|.|TRBV7-3
CARDSGHRHQETQYF
TGTGCCAGAGACTCGGGACACCGACACCAAGAGACCCAGTACTTC
>TRBJ2-5|.|TRBD1|TRBV27
CASSSKARGQGWETQYF
TGTGCCAGCAGTTCGAAAGCCAGGGGGCAAGGATGGGAGACCCAGTACTTC
>TRBJ2-7|.|.|TRBV15
CATSRVGSYEQYF
TGTGCCACCAGCAGAGTGGGTTCCTACGAGCAGTACTTC
>TRBJ2-7|.|TRBD2|TRBV9
CASSVGVAGSGVDEQYF
TGTGCCAGCAGCGTAGGGGTAGCGGGATCGGGGGTAGACGAGCAGTACTTC
>TRBJ2-3|.|.|TRBV7-6
CASSLGGTDTQYF
TGTGCCAGCAGCTTAGGCGGCACAGATACGCAGTATTTT
>TRBJ2-6|.|.|TRBV5-4
CASSLIQVDSGANVLTF
TGTGCCAGCAGCTTAATACAGGTGGACTCTGGGGCCAACGTCCTGACTTTC
>TRBJ2-3|once|.|TRBV7-9
CASRYRDTDTDTQYF
TGTGCCAGCAGGTACCGGGACACCGACACAGATACGCAGTATTTT
>TRBJ2-1|.|.|TRBV27
CASSLFDSLRNEQFF
TGTGCCAGCAGTTTATTCGACAGTTTAAGGAATGAGCAGTTCTTC
>TRBJ2-5|.|TRBD1|TRBV30
CAWSVGAGGMETQYF
TGTGCCTGGAGTGTAGGGGCAGGGGGCATGGAGACCCAGTACTTC
>TRBJ2-7|.|.|TRBV6-1
CASSERVFSYEQYF
TGTGCCAGCAGTGAACGGGTATTCTCCTACGAGCAGTACTTC
>TRBJ2-7|.|.|TRBV5-1
CASSVDRYPYEQYF
TGCGCCAGCAGCGTCGACAGGTACCCCTACGAGCAGTACTTC
>TRBJ1-1|.|TRBD1|TRBV11-3
CASSQGGGPAFF
TGTGCCAGCAGCCAGGGGGGAGGACCAGCTTTCTTT
>TRBJ2-7|.|.|TRBV6-5
CASSYDGTYEQYF
TGTGCCAGCAGTTACGACGGTACCTACGAGCAGTACTTC
>TRBJ1-1|.|.|TRBV7-9
CASESSNTEAFF
TGTGCCAGCGAAAGTTCAAACACTGAAGCTTTCTTT
>TRBJ1-2|.|.|TRBV27
CASSLYPGRDGYTF
TGTGCCAGCAGTTTATACCCGGGGCGGGATGGCTACACCTTC
>TRBJ2-5|.|TRBD2|TRBV5-6
CASSPWGGPEETQYF
TGTGCCAGCAGCCCGTGGGGGGGTCCCGAAGAGACCCAGTACTTC
>TRBJ2-7|.|.|TRBV28
CASSLDGGALLSSYEQYF
TGTGCCAGCAGTTTAGACGGAGGGGCACTCCTCTCCTCCTACGAGCAGTACTTC
>TRBJ1-4|.|TRBD1|TRBV7-8
CASSPLGQGTNEKLFF
TGTGCCAGCAGCCCCCTCGGACAGGGGACTAATGAAAAACTGTTTTTT
>TRBJ2-2|once|.|TRBV10-3
CAISEWRSLGTGELFF
TGTGCCATCAGTGAGTGGAGGAGTCTGGGCACCGGGGAGCTGTTTTTT
>TRBJ1-5|.|.|TRBV2
CASSTTGSSNQPQHF
TGTGCCAGCAGTACCACAGGGAGCAGCAATCAGCCCCAGCATTTT
>TRBJ1-1|.|TRBD1|TRBV7-8
CASSGTDRGTEAFF
TGTGCCAGCAGCGGAACGGACAGGGGCACTGAAGCTTTCTTT
>TRBJ2-2|.|.|TRBV15
CATGEDTGELFF
TGTGCCACGGGGGAAGATACCGGGGAGCTGTTTTTT
>TRBJ2-2|.|.|TRBV6-5
CASSYRHWNTGELFF
TGTGCCAGCAGTTACCGCCACTGGAACACCGGGGAGCTGTTTTTT
>TRBJ2-3|.|.|TRBV29-1
CSVERASPTDTQYF
TGCAGCGTTGAAAGGGCTAGCCCCACAGATACGCAGTATTTT
>TRBJ2-7|once|.|TRBV7-9
CASSFLMRDGTYEQYF
TGTGCCAGCAGCTTCCTGATGCGGGACGGCACCTACGAGCAGTACTTC
>TRBJ1-2|many|.|TRBV13
CASSLGNEQGYWANLEKLNYGYTF
TGTGCCAGCAGCTTAGGAAATGAACAGGGTTACTGGGCTAACCTCGAGAAGTTAAACTATGGCTACACCTTC
>TRBJ2-1|.|.|TRBV7-8
CASSSHLDNEQFF
TGTGCCAGCAGCTCCCACCTAGACAATGAGCAGTTCTTC
>TRBJ2-7|once|TRBD2|TRBV7-9
CASSSPGGYEQYF
TGTGCCAGCAGCTCCCCGGGGGGCTACGAGCAGTACTTC
>TRBJ1-1|.|.|TRBV7-9
CASSLIRTEAFF
TGTGCCAGCAGCTTAATCCGCACTGAAGCTTTCTTT
>TRBJ1-1|.|.|TRBV19
CASSTHKTGTVNTEAFF
TGTGCCAGTAGTACACACAAAACTGGGACGGTGAACACTGAAGCTTTCTTT
>TRBJ2-1|.|TRBD2|TRBV6-5
CASSSSGTTYNEQFF
TGTGCCAGCAGTTCATCCGGGACTACTTACAATGAGCAGTTCTTC
>TRBJ2-7|once|.|TRBV11-3
CASSPGTAYEQYF
TGTGCCAGCAGCCCGGGGACCGCATACGAGCAGTACTTC
>TRBJ2-2|.|TRBD1|TRBV19
CASSSRDRNTGELFF
TGTGCCAGTAGTAGCCGGGACAGGAACACCGGGGAGCTGTTTTTT
>TRBJ2-1|.|.|TRBV27
CASSGPPSDEQFF
TGTGCCAGCAGTGGGCCCCCCTCGGATGAGCAGTTCTTC
>TRBJ2-7|.|TRBD1|TRBV4-3
CASSQVLRGQGSYEQYF
TGCGCCAGCAGCCAAGTCCTCCGCGGACAGGGTTCCTACGAGCAGTACTTC
>TRBJ1-4|few|TRBD1|TRBV5-5
CASSLASTGPTEKLFF
TGTGCCAGCAGCTTGGCCTCGACAGGGCCGACTGAAAAACTGTTTTTT
>TRBJ2-1|.|TRBD2|TRBV19
CASSGTSAYNEQFF
TGTGCCAGTAGCGGGACTAGCGCGTACAATGAGCAGTTCTTC
>TRBJ1-1|.|TRBD1|TRBV15
CATSRVTGHEAFF
TGTGCCACCAGCAGAGTGACAGGGCATGAAGCTTTCTTT
>TRBJ1-2|few|.|TRBV28
CASSFLYGYTF
TGTGCCAGCAGTTTCCTGTATGGCTACACCTTC
>TRBJ2-1|.|TRBD2|TRBV7-8
CASSPVTSGRVVEQFF
TGTGCCAGCAGCCCCGTGACTAGCGGGAGGGTAGTTGAGCAGTTCTTC
>TRBJ2-7|.|.|TRBV28
CASSQTPLDPAEQYF
TGTGCCAGCAGTCAAACCCCGCTCGACCCGGCCGAGCAGTACTTC
>TRBJ2-2|.|TRBD1|TRBV9
CASSPTGGAGTGELFF
TGTGCCAGCAGCCCTACAGGGGGCGCCGGCACCGGGGAGCTGTTTTTT
>TRBJ2-7|once|.|TRBV4-2
CASSQVVSETYEQYF
TGTGCCAGCAGCCAAGTAGTTTCAGAGACCTACGAGCAGTACTTC
>TRBJ2-7|.|TRBD1|TRBV7-9
CASSFEWDRDYEQYF
TGTGCCAGCAGTTTCGAGTGGGACAGGGACTACGAGCAGTACTTC
>TRBJ2-1|.|TRBD2|TRBV11-2
CASSLIAGGTYNEQFF
TGTGCCAGCAGTCTGATAGCGGGAGGAACCTACAATGAGCAGTTCTTC